What follows describes a single T cell receptor beta chain. The record originates from a study of blood T cell repertoires in COVID-19. As for the study in general: PBMCs, B-cell-depleted T cells, or T cells provided the cDNA or gDNA that made up the material.

The germline CDR1 and CDR2 sequences are SNHLY and FYNNEI. Germline trimming cut 6 bases from V and 6 bases from J; bases unmatched to any gene: 5. This CDR3 is built from 15 residues. This table comes from immunoSEQ multiplex PCR, and its TCRdb copy is limited to in-frame clones, with some not included. The sample includes tens of thousands of clones, 89% of them seen just once. This chain joins TRBV2 and TRBJ2-1; 13 nucleotides line up with TRBD2. The specimen sequenced was peripheral blood. The origin of this receptor is a man between 50 and 59 years old with COVID-19, enrolled during active disease. CDR3 residues: CASSRTSGGLNEQFF. The CDR3 bases are TGTGCCAGCAGCCGGACTAGCGGGGGCCTCAATGAGCAGTTCTTC. Using reference TRBV2 and TRBJ2-1 for the parts outside the CDR3, the full variable domain is EPEVTQTPSHQVTQMGQEVILRCVPISNHLYFYWYRQILGQKVEFLVSFYNNEISEKSEIFDDQFSVERPDGSNFTLKIRSTKLEDSAMYFCASSRTSGGLNEQFFGPGTRLTVL.